This T cell receptor beta chain was sequenced during a study of long-term antiretroviral therapy in people with HIV. Survey-level immunoSEQ v3.0 assays were run. Profiling relied on immunoSEQ multiplex PCR, and the TCRdb table lists in-frame clones only, not all of them. This table has about 38,000 clones, approximately 79% appearing once. The CDR3 runs to 15 residues. The germline V gene has CDR1 SEHNR and CDR2 FQNEAQ (reference sequence). J gave up 2 bases and V 2 bases, and 5 bases lay outside the gene matches. Study-level points and caveats: Diversity remained lower than transplant donor controls, even though it increased after ART.

As regards this clone: The antigen is unknown.

Sequenced here: unsorted PBMCs, sampled 1.5 years after starting antiretroviral therapy. The sequence was obtained from a man aged 18 to 30 with HIV. The chain couples TRBV7-9 to TRBJ1-1; 7 nucleotides match TRBD1. The CDR3 sequence: CASSLRQGPNTEAFF. CDR3 coding DNA: TGTGCCAGCAGCTTAAGACAGGGACCCAACACTGAAGCTTTCTTT.